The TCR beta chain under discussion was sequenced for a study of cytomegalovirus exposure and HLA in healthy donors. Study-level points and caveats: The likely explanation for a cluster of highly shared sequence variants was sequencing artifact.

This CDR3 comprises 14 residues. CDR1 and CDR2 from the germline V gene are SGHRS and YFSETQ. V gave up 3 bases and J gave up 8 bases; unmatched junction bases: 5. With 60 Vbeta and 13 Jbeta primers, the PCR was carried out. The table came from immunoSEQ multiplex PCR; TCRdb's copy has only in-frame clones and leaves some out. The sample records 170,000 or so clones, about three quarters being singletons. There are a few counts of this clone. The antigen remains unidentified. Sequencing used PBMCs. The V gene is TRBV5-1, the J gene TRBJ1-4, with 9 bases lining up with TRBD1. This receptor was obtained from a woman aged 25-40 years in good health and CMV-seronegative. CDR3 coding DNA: TGCGCCAGCAGCTCGGGACAGGGAGGCGAAAAACTGTTTTTT. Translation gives CASSSGQGGEKLFF. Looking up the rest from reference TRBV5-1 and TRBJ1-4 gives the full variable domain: KAGVTQTPRYLIKTRGQQVTLSCSPISGHRSVSWYQQTPGQGLQFLFEYFSETQRNKGNFPGRFSGRQFSNSRSEMNVSTLELGDSALYLCASSSGQGGEKLFFGSGTQLSVL.